This T cell receptor (beta chain) was documented in a study of shared clonotypes between healthy human individuals. The method was immunoSEQ multiplex PCR; TCRdb's version includes in-frame clones alone and lacks a portion of them. Counted here are 550,000 to 850,000 clones, roughly two thirds occurring once; the ten biggest clones make up less than 2%. Germline V gene lookup returns CDR1 SGHRS and CDR2 YFSETQ. Trimming stripped 3 bases from V and 3 bases from J, with 19 bases between. CDR3 length: 16 residues. The clonotype was recovered from a woman younger than 45 in good health. The V and J genes are TRBV5-1 and TRBJ2-7; D is undetermined. The source material was memory CD4+ T cells sorted from blood. As for subset: CD45RA-negative fraction. The CDR3 reads CASSWTPGGVNYEQYF. CDR3 sequence (DNA): TGCGCCAGCAGCTGGACGCCGGGTGGGGTGAACTACGAGCAGTACTTC.